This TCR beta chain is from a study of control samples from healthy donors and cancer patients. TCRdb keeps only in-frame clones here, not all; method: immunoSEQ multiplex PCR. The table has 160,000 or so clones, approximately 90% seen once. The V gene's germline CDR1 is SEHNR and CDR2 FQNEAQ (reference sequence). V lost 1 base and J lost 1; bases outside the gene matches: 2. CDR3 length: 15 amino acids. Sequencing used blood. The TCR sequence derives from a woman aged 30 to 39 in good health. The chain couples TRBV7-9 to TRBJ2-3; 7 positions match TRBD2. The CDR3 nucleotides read TGTGCCAGCAGCTTAGACCTAGCGGGCACAGATACGCAGTATTTT. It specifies CASSLDLAGTDTQYF.